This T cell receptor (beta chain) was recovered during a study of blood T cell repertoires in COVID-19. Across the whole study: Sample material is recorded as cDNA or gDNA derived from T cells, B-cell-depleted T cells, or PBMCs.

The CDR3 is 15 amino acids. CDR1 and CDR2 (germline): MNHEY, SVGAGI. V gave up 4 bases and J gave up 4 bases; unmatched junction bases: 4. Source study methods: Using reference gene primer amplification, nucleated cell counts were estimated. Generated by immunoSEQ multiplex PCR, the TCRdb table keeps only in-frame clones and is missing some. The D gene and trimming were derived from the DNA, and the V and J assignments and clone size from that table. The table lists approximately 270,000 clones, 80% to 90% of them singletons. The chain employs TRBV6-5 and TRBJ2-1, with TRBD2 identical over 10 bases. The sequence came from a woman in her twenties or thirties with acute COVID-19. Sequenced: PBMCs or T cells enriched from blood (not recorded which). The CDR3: CASSSGLAEYNEQFF. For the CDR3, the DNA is TGTGCCAGCAGTTCCGGACTAGCGGAGTACAATGAGCAGTTCTTC.